Presented here are 19 T cell receptor beta chains from one specimen sequenced in a study of blood T cell repertoires in COVID-19. Sequencing used immunoSEQ multiplex PCR; TCRdb keeps in-frame clones, though not all of them. The sample includes 150,000 to 200,000 clones, 65% to 80% seen only once; the top ten take less than 9.5%. The sample was peripheral blood. The receptors shown here come from a man between 60 and 75 years old with acute or convalescent COVID-19.

The V gene is TRBV12-3 or TRBV12-4, the J gene TRBJ1-2; D might be TRBD1 (5 bases). Between the trimmed V and J ends, which lost 8 bases and 3 bases, there was a span of 13 bases. This CDR3 region has 13 residues. CDR3 nucleotide sequence: TGTGCCAGCGACGGGGGGTCCCACTATGGCTACACCTTC. Translated, it gives CASDGGSHYGYTF.

J is TRBJ2-1 and V is TRBV5-1; 11 bases line up with TRBD1. The ends lost 1 base at V and 8 bases at J; junction bases unmatched: 11. The CDR3 is made up of 17 amino acids. Per the germline V gene, CDR1 is SGHRS and CDR2 is YFSETQ. CDR3 nucleotides: TGCGCCAGCAGCTTGATGGGCCCCGGGACAGGGGGTGATGAGCAGTTCTTC. Its protein is CASSLMGPGTGGDEQFF.

The chain joins TRBV19 to TRBJ1-2, with 7 bases matching TRBD1. Germline assignment: CDR1 LNHDA and CDR2 SQIVND (reference sequence). The CDR3 length is 14 residues. V lost 6 bases and J lost 3; bases outside the gene matches: 7. CDR3 amino acids: CASSPGQNYYGYTF. CDR3 DNA: TGTGCCAGTAGCCCGGGACAGAATTACTATGGCTACACCTTC.

The chain couples TRBV21-1 to TRBJ2-7; the table gives TRBD2 as D, unverified against the DNA. TRBV21-1 is a pseudogene segment. The CDR3 sequence is 18 residues long. The CDR3 DNA follows: TGTGCCAGCAGCAACTTTTGTCTAGCGGGGGGGAGCTCCTACGAGCAGTACTTC. Translation: CASSNFCLAGGSSYEQYF.

The CDR3 loop is CASSMDRDREQYF. As DNA, the CDR3 is TGTGCCAGCAGCATGGACAGGGACCGCGAGCAGTACTTC. The genes are TRBV7-2 and TRBJ2-7; TRBD1 agrees at 8 bases. The CDR3 loop spans 13 amino acids. Germline lookup yields CDR1 SGHTA and CDR2 FQGNSA. J lost 6 bases, V lost 5 bases, and 6 bases had no gene match.

The chain combines TRBV15 with TRBJ1-2; TRBD1 matches 8 bases. CDR1 and CDR2 from the germline V gene are LNHNV and YYDKDF (reference sequence). V dropped 3 bases and J dropped 8; count of bases not matched to a gene: 8. The CDR3 extends over 14 amino acids. The CDR3 reads CATSRDRENAGYTF. In DNA form, the CDR3 reads TGTGCCACCAGCAGGGACAGGGAAAATGCAGGCTACACCTTC.

The chain is built from TRBV5-1 and TRBJ1-3; D remains unclear. Germline V lookup: CDR1 SGHRS, CDR2 YFSETQ. V was cut by 4 bases and J by 4 bases, with 24 bases left in between. This CDR3 contains 18 residues. The CDR3 DNA reads as TGCGCCAGCAGCCCCAGCCTCCGGACGGGATCGTTGGGAAACACCATATATTTT. Its translation: CASSPSLRTGSLGNTIYF.

The chain combines TRBV24-1 with TRBJ2-3, with 8 bases matching TRBD1. V lost 4 bases to trimming and J lost 1 base; unmatched junction nucleotides: 3. Germline V gene lookup returns CDR1 KGHDR and CDR2 SFDVKD. This CDR3 contains 15 residues. The CDR3 region is CATSDPTGGTDTQYF. The CDR3 coding sequence is TGTGCCACCAGTGACCCGACAGGGGGCACAGATACGCAGTATTTT.

The J gene is TRBJ1-2, the V gene TRBV10-1, with D possibly TRBD1 on 5 matching bases. The V gene's germline CDR1 is WNHNN and CDR2 SYGVQD (reference sequence). Trimming cost V 1 base and J 6 bases, with 21 bases left between them. The CDR3 covers 17 residues. The CDR3 sequence: CASSEYDWGRGRDGYTF. The DNA for the CDR3 is TGCGCCAGCAGTGAGTACGATTGGGGGAGGGGAAGGGATGGCTACACCTTC.

The rearrangement links TRBV7-9 to TRBJ1-1, with a tentative D call TRBD1 (6 bases). The CDR3 loop spans 18 amino acids. CDR1 and CDR2 from the germline V gene are SEHNR and FQNEAQ (reference sequence). The ends were cut back, 6 bases at V and 3 bases at J, with 26 bases in the middle. CDR3 sequence reads: CASSLLGAHETVHTEAFF. The CDR3 DNA reads TGTGCCAGCAGTCTATTGGGGGCCCATGAAACGGTGCACACTGAAGCTTTCTTT. Variable domain in full (rest from reference TRBV7-9 and TRBJ1-1): DTGVSQNPRHKITKRGQNVTFRCDPISEHNRLYWYRQTLGQGPEFLTYFQNEAQLEKSRLLSDRFSAERPKGSFSTLEIQRTEQGDSAMYLCASSLLGAHETVHTEAFFGQGTRLTVV.

The gene calls are TRBV6-1 and TRBJ2-2; 10 bases map to TRBD1. Germline V gives CDR1 MNHNS, CDR2 SASEGT. With 4 bases clipped from V and 0 bases from J, the junction kept 2 bases outside the gene matches. The CDR3 has 16 residues. The CDR3 loop is CASSGQGAPNTGELFF. The CDR3 region has the DNA TGTGCCAGCAGTGGACAGGGGGCTCCGAACACCGGGGAGCTGTTTTTT.

This clone was counted a few times. The chain combines TRBV24-1 with TRBJ1-2; unclear D gene. Trimming stripped 1 base from V and 7 bases from J, with 6 bases between. Germline V gene data show CDR1 as KGHDR and CDR2 as SFDVKD. The CDR3 has 12 amino acids. CDR3 DNA sequence: TGTGCCACCAGTGATTTATACAGTGGCTACACCTTC. Residues: CATSDLYSGYTF.

V gene TRBV10-3 combines with J gene TRBJ1-2, with 8 bases fitting TRBD1. Germline-derived CDR1 and CDR2 are ENHRY and SYGVKD. CDR3 length: 16 amino acids. J lost 0 bases, V lost 6 bases, and 9 bases had no gene match. The CDR3 here is CAISPLGQGANYGYTF. CDR3 bases: TGTGCCATCAGCCCCCTCGGACAGGGTGCTAACTATGGCTACACCTTC.

The V gene is TRBV29-1, the J gene TRBJ2-3; 7 bases align to TRBD1. Per germline, CDR1 SQVTM and CDR2 ANQGSEA. Trimming cost V 6 bases and J 4 bases; bases outside gene matches: 7. The CDR3 totals 13 residues. The CDR3 sequence: CSVRVQGSDTQYF. The DNA for the CDR3 is TGCAGCGTCCGCGTACAGGGGTCAGATACGCAGTATTTT.

This rearrangement joins TRBV5-1 to TRBJ1-1; 8 bases line up with TRBD1. CDR1 is SGHRS, CDR2 YFSETQ, per germline. The CDR3 is 15 amino acids. V lost 4 bases, J lost 10 bases, and 15 bases stayed unmatched. The CDR3 region is CASSQTSGTGSGAFF. The CDR3 DNA follows: TGCGCCAGCAGCCAAACTTCCGGGACAGGAAGCGGAGCTTTCTTT.

The chain couples TRBV9 to TRBJ1-2; 9 bases map to TRBD1. The CDR3 is 13 residues long. Germline V gives CDR1 SGDLS, CDR2 YYNGEE. Germline trimming cut 4 bases from V and 8 bases from J; bases unmatched to any gene: 6. The CDR3 loop is CASSLDRGEGYTF. CDR3 nucleotides: TGTGCCAGCAGCTTAGACAGGGGGGAAGGCTACACCTTC. Based on the CDR3 plus reference TRBV9 and TRBJ1-2, the full variable domain is DSGVTQTPKHLITATGQRVTLRCSPRSGDLSVYWYQQSLDQGLQFLIQYYNGEERAKGNILERFSAQQFPDLHSELNLSSLELGDSALYFCASSLDRGEGYTFGSGTRLTVV.

This clone has just a few counts. The same CDR3 is also encoded by other DNA sequences in this sample. V gene TRBV5-1 combines with J gene TRBJ2-3, with TRBD2 identical over 13 bases. CDR1 is SGHRS and CDR2 is YFSETQ in the germline V gene. The CDR3 is 16 residues long. Unmatched junction bases numbered 2, after V lost 2 bases and J lost 2 bases. The CDR3 coding sequence is TGCGCCAGCAGCTTTACTAGCGGGGGGGCCACAGATACGCAGTATTTT. This gives the protein CASSFTSGGATDTQYF.

This clone was seen once. J is TRBJ1-1 and V is TRBV9; D is possibly TRBD1 (5 bases). Germline V CDR1 and CDR2: SGDLS, YYNGEE. This CDR3 contains 14 residues. The V end was cut by 7 bases, the J end by 4 bases, with 17 bases between. The DNA for the CDR3 is TGTGCCAGCTCGGGGAGGCAGGGCCCCACTGAAGCTTTCTTT. It specifies CASSGRQGPTEAFF.

The chain has TRBV4-3 and TRBJ1-5; D not resolved. V was clipped by 1 base and J by 1 base, with 11 bases between them. Germline V gene data show CDR1 as LGHNA and CDR2 as YSLEER. The CDR3 sequence is 16 residues long. The CDR3 loop reads CASSQGNSRSNQPQHF. The CDR3 DNA reads as TGCGCCAGCAGCCAAGGAAACAGTAGGAGCAATCAGCCCCAGCATTTT.